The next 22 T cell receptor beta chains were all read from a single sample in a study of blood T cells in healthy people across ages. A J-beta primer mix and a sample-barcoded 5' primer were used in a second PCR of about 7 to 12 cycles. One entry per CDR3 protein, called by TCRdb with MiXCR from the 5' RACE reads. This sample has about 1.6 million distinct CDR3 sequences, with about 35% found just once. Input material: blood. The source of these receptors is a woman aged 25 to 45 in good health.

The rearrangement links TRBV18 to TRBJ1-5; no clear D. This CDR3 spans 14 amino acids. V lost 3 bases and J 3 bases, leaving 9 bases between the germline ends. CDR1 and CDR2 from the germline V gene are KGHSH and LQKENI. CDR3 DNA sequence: TGTGCCAGCTCACCTGACGGAAACAATCAGCCCCAGCATTTT. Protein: CASSPDGNNQPQHF.

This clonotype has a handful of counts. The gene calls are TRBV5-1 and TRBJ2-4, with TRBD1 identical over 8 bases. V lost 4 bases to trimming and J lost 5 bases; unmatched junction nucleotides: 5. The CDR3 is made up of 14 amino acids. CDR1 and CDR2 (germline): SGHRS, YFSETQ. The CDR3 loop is CASSPSTGENIQYF. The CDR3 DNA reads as TGCGCCAGCAGCCCCTCGACAGGGGAAAACATTCAGTACTTC.

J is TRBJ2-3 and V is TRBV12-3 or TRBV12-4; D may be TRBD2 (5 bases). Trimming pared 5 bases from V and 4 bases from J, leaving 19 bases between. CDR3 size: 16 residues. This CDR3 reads CASSRRSLASADTQYF. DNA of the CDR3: TGTGCCAGCAGTCGCCGCTCCCTAGCTTCAGCAGATACGCAGTATTTT.

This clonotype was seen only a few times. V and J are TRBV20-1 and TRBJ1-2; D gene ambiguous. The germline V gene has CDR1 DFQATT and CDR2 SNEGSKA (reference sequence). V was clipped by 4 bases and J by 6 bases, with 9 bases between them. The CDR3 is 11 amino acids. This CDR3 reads CSAIEYDGYTF. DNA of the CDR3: TGCAGTGCTATAGAATATGATGGCTACACCTTC.

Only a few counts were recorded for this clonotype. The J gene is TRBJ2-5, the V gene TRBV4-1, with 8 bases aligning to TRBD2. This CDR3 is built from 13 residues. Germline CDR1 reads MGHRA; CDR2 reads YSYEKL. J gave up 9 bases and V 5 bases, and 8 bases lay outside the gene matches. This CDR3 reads CASSVDRRGAQYF. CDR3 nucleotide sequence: TGCGCCAGCAGCGTCGACAGGCGGGGGGCCCAGTACTTC.

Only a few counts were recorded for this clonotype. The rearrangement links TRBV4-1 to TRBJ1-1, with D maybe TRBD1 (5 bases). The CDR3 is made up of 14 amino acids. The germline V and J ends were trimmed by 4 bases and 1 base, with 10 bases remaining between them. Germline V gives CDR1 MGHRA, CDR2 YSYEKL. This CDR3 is CASSPHGQNTEAFF. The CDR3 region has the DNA TGCGCCAGCAGCCCCCACGGACAGAACACTGAAGCTTTCTTT.

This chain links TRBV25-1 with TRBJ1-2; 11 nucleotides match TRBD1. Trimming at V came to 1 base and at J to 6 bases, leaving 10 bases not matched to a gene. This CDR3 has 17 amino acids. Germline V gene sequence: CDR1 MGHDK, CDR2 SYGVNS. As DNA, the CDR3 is TGTGCCAGCAGTGAATTGGTTAGGACAGGGGGCCGGGATGGCTACACCTTC. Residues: CASSELVRTGGRDGYTF.

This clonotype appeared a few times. For the CDR3, the DNA is TGCAGTGCTGCGGACAGGGGGGATGGCTACACCTTC. This encodes CSAADRGDGYTF. The chain links TRBV20-1 to TRBJ1-2; TRBD1 aligns across 10 bases. This CDR3 spans 12 amino acids. The junction had 3 bases not matched to a gene; V was cut back by 5 bases and J by 6 bases. Per germline, CDR1 DFQATT and CDR2 SNEGSKA (reference sequence).

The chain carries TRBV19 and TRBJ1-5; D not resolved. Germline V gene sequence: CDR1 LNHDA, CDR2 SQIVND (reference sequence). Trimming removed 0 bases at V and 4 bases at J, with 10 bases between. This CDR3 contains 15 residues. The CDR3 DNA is TGTGCCAGTAGTATAGATCGCGCAGGTAATCAGCCCCAGCATTTT. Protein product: CASSIDRAGNQPQHF.

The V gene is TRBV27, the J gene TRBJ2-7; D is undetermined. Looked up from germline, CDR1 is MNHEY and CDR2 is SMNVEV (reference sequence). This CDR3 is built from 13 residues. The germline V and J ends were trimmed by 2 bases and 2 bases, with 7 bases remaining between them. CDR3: CASSLTPAYEQYF. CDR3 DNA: TGTGCCAGCAGTTTAACGCCAGCCTACGAGCAGTACTTC.

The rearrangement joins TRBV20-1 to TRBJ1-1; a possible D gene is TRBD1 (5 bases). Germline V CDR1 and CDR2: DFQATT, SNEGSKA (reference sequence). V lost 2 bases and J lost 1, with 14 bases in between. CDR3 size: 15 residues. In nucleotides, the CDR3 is TGCAGTGCTAGACCCCCCCGGGGCACGAACACTGAAGCTTTCTTT. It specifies CSARPPRGTNTEAFF.

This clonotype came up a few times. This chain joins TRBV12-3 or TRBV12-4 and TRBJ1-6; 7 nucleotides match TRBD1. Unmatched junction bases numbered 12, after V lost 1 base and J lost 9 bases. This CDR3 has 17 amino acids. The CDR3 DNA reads TGTGCCAGCAGTTTAGGTCGAGACAGGGATTCTAGTTCACCCCTCCACTTT. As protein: CASSLGRDRDSSSPLHF.

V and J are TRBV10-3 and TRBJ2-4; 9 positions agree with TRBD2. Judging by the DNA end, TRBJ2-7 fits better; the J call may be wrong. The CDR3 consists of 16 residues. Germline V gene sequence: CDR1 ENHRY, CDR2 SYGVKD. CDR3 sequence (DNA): TGTGCCATCAGTGAATGGGTAGCGGGAGTGGAGTACGAGCAGTACTTC. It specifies CAISEWVAGVEYEQYF.

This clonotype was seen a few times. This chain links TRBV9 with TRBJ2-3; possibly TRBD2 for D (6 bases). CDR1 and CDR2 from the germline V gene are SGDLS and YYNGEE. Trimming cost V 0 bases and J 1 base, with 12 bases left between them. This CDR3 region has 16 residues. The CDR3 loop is CASSVEIGRGTDTQYF. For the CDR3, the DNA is TGTGCCAGCAGCGTAGAGATCGGGAGAGGCACAGATACGCAGTATTTT.

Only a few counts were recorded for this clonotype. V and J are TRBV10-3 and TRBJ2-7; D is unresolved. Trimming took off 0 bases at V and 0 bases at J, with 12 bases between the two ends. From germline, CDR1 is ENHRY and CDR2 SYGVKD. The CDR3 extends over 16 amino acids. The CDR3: CAISESGQGISYEQYF. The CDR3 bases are TGTGCCATCAGTGAGTCTGGGCAAGGGATCTCCTACGAGCAGTACTTC.

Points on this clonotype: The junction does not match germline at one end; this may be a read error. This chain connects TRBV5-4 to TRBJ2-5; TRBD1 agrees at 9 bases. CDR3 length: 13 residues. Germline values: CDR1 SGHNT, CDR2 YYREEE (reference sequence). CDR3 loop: CASEDRGGETQYF. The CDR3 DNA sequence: TGTGCCAGCGAGGACAGGGGCGGAGAGACTCAGTACTTC.

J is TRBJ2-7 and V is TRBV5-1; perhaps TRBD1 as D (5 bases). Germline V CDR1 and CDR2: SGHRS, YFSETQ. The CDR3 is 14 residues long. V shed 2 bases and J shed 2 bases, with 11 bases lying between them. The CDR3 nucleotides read TGCGCCAGCAGCTTCTTTACAGGTACCTACGAGCAGTACTTC. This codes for CASSFFTGTYEQYF.

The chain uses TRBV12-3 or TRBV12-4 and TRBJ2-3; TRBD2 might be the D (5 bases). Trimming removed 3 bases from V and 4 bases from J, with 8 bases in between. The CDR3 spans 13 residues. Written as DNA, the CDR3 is TGTGCCAGCAGTTTTTTCGGGGCAGATACGCAGTATTTT. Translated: CASSFFGADTQYF.

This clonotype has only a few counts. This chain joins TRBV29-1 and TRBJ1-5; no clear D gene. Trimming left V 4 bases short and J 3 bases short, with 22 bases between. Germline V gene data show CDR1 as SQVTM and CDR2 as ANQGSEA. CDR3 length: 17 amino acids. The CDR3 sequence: CSVGFPFLDISNQPQHF. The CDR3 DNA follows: TGCAGCGTTGGCTTCCCTTTTCTTGACATCTCCAATCAGCCCCAGCATTTT.

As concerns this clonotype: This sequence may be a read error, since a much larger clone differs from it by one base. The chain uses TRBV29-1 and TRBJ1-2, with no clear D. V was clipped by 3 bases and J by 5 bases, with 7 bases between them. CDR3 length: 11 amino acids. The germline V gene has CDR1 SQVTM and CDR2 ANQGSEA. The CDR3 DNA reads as TGCAGCGTTGACGCGGGTTATGGCTACACCTTC. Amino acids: CSVDAGYGYTF. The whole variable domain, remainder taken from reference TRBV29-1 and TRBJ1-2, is SAVISQKPSRDICQRGTSLTIQCQVDSQVTMMFWYRQQPGQSLTLIATANQGSEATYESGFVIDKFPISRPNLTFSTLTVSNMSPEDSSIYLCSVDAGYGYTFGSGTRLTVV.

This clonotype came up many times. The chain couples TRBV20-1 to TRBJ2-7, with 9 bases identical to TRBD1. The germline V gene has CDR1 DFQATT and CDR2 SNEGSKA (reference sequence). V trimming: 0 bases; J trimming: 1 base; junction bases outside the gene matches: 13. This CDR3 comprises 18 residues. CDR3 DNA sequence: TGCAGTGCTAGAGAGCCGCGGCGGGGACAGGGACGTTCCTACGAGCAGTACTTC. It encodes CSAREPRRGQGRSYEQYF.

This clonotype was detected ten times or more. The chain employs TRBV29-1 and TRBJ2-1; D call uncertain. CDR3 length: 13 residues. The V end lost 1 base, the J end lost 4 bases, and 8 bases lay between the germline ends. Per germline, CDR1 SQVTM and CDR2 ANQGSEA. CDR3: CSVEGANYNEQFF. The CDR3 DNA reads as TGCAGCGTTGAAGGGGCAAATTACAATGAGCAGTTCTTC.